One and the same sample provided the 13 T cell receptor beta chains below, sequenced in a study of spatial heterogeneity in lung cancer. TCRdb re-derived calls from the 5' RACE reads in MiXCR, one entry per CDR3 protein. This table holds roughly 10,000 distinct CDR3 sequences, about a fifth found once. Time point here: blood at routine non-recurrence follow-up after resection. The sample was PBMCs, taken at follow-up. The receptors here all came from a male donor with early-stage non-small cell lung cancer.

The gene calls are TRBV20-1 and TRBJ2-2, with 9 positions matching TRBD2. V dropped 0 bases and J dropped 7; count of bases not matched to a gene: 9. CDR3 length: 16 residues. Germline loops: CDR1 DFQATT, CDR2 SNEGSKA (reference sequence). The CDR3 DNA sequence: TGCAGTGCTAGAGATGCGGCGGGAGGGCCGATCGGGGAGCTGTTTTTT. It codes for CSARDAAGGPIGELFF.

The V call is TRBV6-2 or TRBV6-3, the J call TRBJ1-2, with D hard to call. V was shortened by 0 bases and J by 4 bases, with 12 bases between the two germline ends. Germline loops: CDR1 MNHEY, CDR2 SVGEGT. The length of the CDR3 is 15 residues. CDR3 in DNA: TGTGCCAGCAGTTACTCCGGGCAGGACCGCTATGGCTACACCTTC. It codes for CASSYSGQDRYGYTF.

As concerns this clonotype: This may be a read error: a much more frequent sequence differs by one nucleotide. This chain uses TRBV7-2 with TRBJ2-5, with 7 nucleotides matching TRBD2. The germline V gene encodes CDR1 SGHTA and CDR2 FQGNSA. The CDR3 has 15 amino acids. This CDR3 reads CVSSLEGRATETQYF. The CDR3 region has the DNA TGTGTCAGCAGCTTAGAAGGGAGGGCCACGGAGACCCAGTACTTC.

This clonotype is categorized as medium-sized (0.01 to 0.1%). The chain combines TRBV20-1 with TRBJ2-7; no firm D call. Per the germline V gene, CDR1 is DFQATT and CDR2 is SNEGSKA (reference sequence). This CDR3 contains 12 residues. Between the trimmed V and J ends, which lost 5 bases and 2 bases, there was a span of 10 bases. CDR3 coding DNA: TGCAGTGCTCCGGACGGAACCTACGAGCAGTACTTC. Translation gives CSAPDGTYEQYF.

This clonotype has at least ten counts. The chain links TRBV28 to TRBJ2-3; the match to TRBD2 covers 9 bases. The V and J ends lost 8 bases and 2 bases, in that order; junction bases with no gene match: 5. Germline CDR1 reads MDHEN; CDR2 reads SYDVKM. This CDR3 contains 14 residues. CDR3 sequence: CASLAGDTTDTQYF. The CDR3 nucleotides read TGTGCCAGCTTAGCGGGGGACACCACAGATACGCAGTATTTT.

By share, this clonotype ranks as medium-sized. This chain connects TRBV7-9 to TRBJ1-6, with no clear D. The CDR3 is made up of 14 amino acids. Looked up from germline, CDR1 is SEHNR and CDR2 is FQNEAQ (reference sequence). Trimming removed 5 bases at V and 5 bases at J, with 10 bases between. CDR3 bases: TGTGCCAGCAGCGGGTGGCAAAATAATTCACCCCTCCACTTT. Protein sequence: CASSGWQNNSPLHF. The whole variable domain, filled in from reference TRBV7-9 and TRBJ1-6, reads DTGVSQNPRHKITKRGQNVTFRCDPISEHNRLYWYRQTLGQGPEFLTYFQNEAQLEKSRLLSDRFSAERPKGSFSTLEIQRTEQGDSAMYLCASSGWQNNSPLHFGNGTRLTVT.

This chain connects TRBV29-1 to TRBJ2-1; D ambiguous. Germline CDR1 reads SQVTM; CDR2 reads ANQGSEA. V gave up 1 base and J gave up 4 bases, with 17 bases separating them. The CDR3 loop spans 16 amino acids. The CDR3 loop reads CSVEGAPMSVYNEQFF. The CDR3 DNA reads TGCAGCGTTGAAGGGGCTCCCATGAGCGTGTACAATGAGCAGTTCTTC.

By sample fraction, this clonotype is medium-sized. V and J are TRBV6-2 or TRBV6-3 and TRBJ2-7, with D possibly called TRBD1 or TRBD2 (5 bases each). The germline V and J ends were trimmed by 7 bases and 2 bases, with 15 bases remaining between them. CDR3 length: 14 residues. Germline CDR1 and CDR2: MNHEY and SVGEGT. DNA for the CDR3: TGTGCCAGCAAGGGGACGGCAGGCGCCTACGAGCAGTACTTC. Translated: CASKGTAGAYEQYF.

This rearrangement joins TRBV5-1 to TRBJ2-5; no definite D call. The CDR3 covers 13 residues. Looked up from germline, CDR1 is SGHRS and CDR2 is YFSETQ. V was cut by 5 bases and J by 5 bases, with 13 bases left in between. The CDR3 nucleotides are TGCGCCAGCAGATTTAGCAAGATCGAGACCCAGTACTTC. It specifies CASRFSKIETQYF.

In this sample, this clonotype turned up many times. The chain recombines TRBV29-1 with TRBJ2-1; tentative D call: TRBD1 (5 bases). Trimming stripped 3 bases from V and 5 bases from J, with 14 bases between. Germline CDR1 is SQVTM and CDR2 is ANQGSEA. The CDR3 is 14 residues long. The CDR3 nucleotides read TGCAGCGTTGATGTTAGCAGGGCTGACAATGAGCAGTTCTTC. Amino acids: CSVDVSRADNEQFF.

V gene TRBV7-2 combines with J gene TRBJ2-2; possible D gene TRBD2, 5 bases. V gave up 3 bases and J gave up 3 bases, with 5 bases separating them. The CDR3 runs 13 residues. Germline values: CDR1 SGHTA, CDR2 FQGNSA. CDR3 nucleotides: TGTGCCAGCAGCTTGCGGGACACCGGGGAGCTGTTTTTT. It encodes CASSLRDTGELFF.

This clonotype was detected ten times or more. The gene calls are TRBV10-3 and TRBJ2-1, with unresolved D. V dropped 10 bases and J dropped 7 bases, with 23 bases sitting between them. The CDR3 loop spans 15 amino acids. Germline V lookup: CDR1 ENHRY, CDR2 SYGVKD. In nucleotides, the CDR3 is TGTGCCACCTCCAGTAGCCTCATCGCAGGAAATGAGCAGTTCTTC. It is translated as CATSSSLIAGNEQFF.

By share, this clonotype counts as medium-sized. The J gene is TRBJ1-3, the V gene TRBV27; D not resolved. Germline lookup yields CDR1 MNHEY and CDR2 SMNVEV (reference sequence). V was cut by 5 bases and J by 0 bases, with 5 bases left in between. This CDR3 has 13 residues. In DNA form, the CDR3 reads TGTGCCAGCAGTACTCTCTCTGGAAACACCATATATTTT. Amino acid sequence: CASSTLSGNTIYF.